This T cell receptor beta chain was sequenced for a study of T-cell reconstitution after alpha-beta-depleted transplantation in children. Study-level findings and limits: Newly made T cells mostly supplied T-cell counts and diversity one year after transplant.

During its preparation, the TCRbeta library received unique molecular identifiers. Via MiXCR, TCRdb re-called the PCR reads, giving one row per CDR3 protein. This sample has fewer than 250,000 distinct CDR3 sequences, with about 15% found just once. The CDR3 has 15 residues. The germline V gene encodes CDR1 SGHAT and CDR2 FQNNGV. The V gene lost 5 bases and the J gene lost 4 bases, with 15 bases spanning the gap. This clonotype came up a few times. Its specificity is not known. The specimen comprised PBMCs, mostly from graft donor cells, sampled 360 days after TCRalphabeta/CD19-depleted stem cell transplant. The receptor was derived from a male patient between 2 and 10 years old who had a stem cell transplant for acute lymphoblastic leukemia, so the T cells may come from the graft donor. J is TRBJ2-1 and V is TRBV11-2; tentatively, D is TRBD2 (7 bases). The CDR3 nucleotides are TGTGCCAGCAGCGCTTTAGGGGGGGGATACAATGAGCAGTTCTTC. Encoded protein: CASSALGGGYNEQFF.